This TCR beta chain is drawn from a study of shared clonotypes between healthy human individuals. The study's findings and limits: Clonotypes not shared had lower generation probabilities than those common to all four donors. Sampling covered blood only; tissue repertoires likely differ.

Clones were read by immunoSEQ multiplex PCR, and TCRdb kept only the in-frame ones, dropping some. The sample shows 630,000 or so clones, roughly 98% of them seen only once. This clone was counted a single time. What it binds is not known. The junction and the germline gene differ at one end; a read error may be behind it. Positive CCR7 selection of CD45RO-negative cells yielded the naive CD8 cells, and terminally differentiated effector memory CD45RA+ cells were excluded. The receptor was isolated from a man aged 25 to 45 in good health. The sample consisted of naive CD8+ T cells sorted from blood.

CDR3 bases: TGTGCTAGCAGCTTAGGATTTGCAGGGGAGACCCAGTACTTC. The encoded protein is CASSLGFAGETQYF. V and J are TRBV7-7 and TRBJ2-5, with D possibly being TRBD1 (5 bases). Germline values: CDR1 SSHAT, CDR2 FNYEAQ (reference sequence). The CDR3 is 14 amino acids.